This T cell receptor (beta chain) is drawn from a study of T cell repertoires in cytomegalovirus infection. At the level of the study: Public TCR beta signatures provided an indication of both CMV infection and a matching HLA type. Findings and caveats of the study: The ex vivo response was dominated by HLA-C-restricted CMV-specific TCR beta clonotypes. Using cumulative public TCR beta family frequency, the authors identified those who carried CMV together with the relevant HLA.

MiXCR, run by TCRdb on the reads, gives a single entry per CDR3 protein. The profile covers 300,000 to 400,000 distinct CDR3 sequences, with less than 20% appearing a single time and approximately 10% taken by the ten largest. Comment on this clonotype: Its antigen is currently unknown.

The germline gives CDR1 MNHEY, CDR2 SVGAGI. Trimming pared 6 bases from V and 7 bases from J, leaving 15 bases between. This CDR3 spans 13 amino acids. The V and J genes are TRBV6-5 and TRBJ1-1, with no clear D. The source is a human donor in good health (CMV status not recorded). Some clones in this sample may be carry-over from other donors' samples. Source material: PBMCs. The DNA for the CDR3 is TGTGCCAGCAGCCCTTCAGGCTCCCTTGAAGCTTTCTTT. Its translation: CASSPSGSLEAFF.